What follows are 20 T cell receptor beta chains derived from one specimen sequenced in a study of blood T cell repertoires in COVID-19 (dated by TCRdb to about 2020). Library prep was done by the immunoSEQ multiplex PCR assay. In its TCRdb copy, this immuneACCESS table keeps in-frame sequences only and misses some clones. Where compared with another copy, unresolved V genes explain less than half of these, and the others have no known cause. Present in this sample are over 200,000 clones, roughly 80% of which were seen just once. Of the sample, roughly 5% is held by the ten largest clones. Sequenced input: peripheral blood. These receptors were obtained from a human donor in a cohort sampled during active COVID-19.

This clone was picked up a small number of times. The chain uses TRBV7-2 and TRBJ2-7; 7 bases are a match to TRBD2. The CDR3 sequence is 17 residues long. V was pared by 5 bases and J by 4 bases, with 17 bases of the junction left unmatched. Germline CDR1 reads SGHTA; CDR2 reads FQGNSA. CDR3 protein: CASSPAGVIIPEYEQYF. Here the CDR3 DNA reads TGTGCCAGCAGCCCCGCGGGAGTTATTATCCCAGAATACGAGCAGTACTTC.

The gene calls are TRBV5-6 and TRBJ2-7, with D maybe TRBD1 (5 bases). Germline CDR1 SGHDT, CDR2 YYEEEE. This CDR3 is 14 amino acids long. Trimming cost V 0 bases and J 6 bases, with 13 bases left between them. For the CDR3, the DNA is TGTGCCAGCAGCTTGGAGGGGTCCGGACCCGAGCAGTACTTC. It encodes CASSLEGSGPEQYF.

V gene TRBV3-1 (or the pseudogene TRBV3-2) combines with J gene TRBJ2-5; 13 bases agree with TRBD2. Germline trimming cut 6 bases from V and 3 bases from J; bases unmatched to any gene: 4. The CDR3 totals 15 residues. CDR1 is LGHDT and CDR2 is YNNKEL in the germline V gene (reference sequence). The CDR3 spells CASRSGLAGEETQYF. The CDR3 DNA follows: TGTGCCAGCAGATCTGGACTAGCGGGGGAAGAGACCCAGTACTTC.

CDR3 coding DNA: TGTGCCTGGAGTCCGCCTGGACAGGTTAATGAAAAACTGTTTTTT. Its translation: CAWSPPGQVNEKLFF. The chain recombines TRBV30 with TRBJ1-4, with TRBD1 identical over 7 bases. Germline CDR1 and CDR2: GTSNPN and SVGIG (reference sequence). The CDR3 runs 15 residues. Trimming at V came to 2 bases and at J to 4 bases, leaving 7 bases not matched to a gene. Combining the CDR3 with reference TRBV30 and TRBJ1-4 gives the whole variable domain SQTIHQWPATLVQPVGSPLSLECTVEGTSNPNLYWYRQAAGRGLQLLFYSVGIGQISSEVPQNLSASRPQDRQFILSSKKLLLSDSGFYLCAWSPPGQVNEKLFFGSGTQLSVL.

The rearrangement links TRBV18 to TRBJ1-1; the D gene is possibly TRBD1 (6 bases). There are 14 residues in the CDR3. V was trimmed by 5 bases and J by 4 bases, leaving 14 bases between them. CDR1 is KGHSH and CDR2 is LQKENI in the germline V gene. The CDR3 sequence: CASSYRGAGTEAFF. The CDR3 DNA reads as TGTGCCAGCTCATACCGGGGGGCTGGCACTGAAGCTTTCTTT.

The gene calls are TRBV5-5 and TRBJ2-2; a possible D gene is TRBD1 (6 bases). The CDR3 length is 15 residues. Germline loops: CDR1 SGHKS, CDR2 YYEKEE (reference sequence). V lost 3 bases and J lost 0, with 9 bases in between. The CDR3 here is CASSSGTPNTGELFF. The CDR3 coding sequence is TGTGCCAGCAGCTCCGGGACACCGAACACCGGGGAGCTGTTTTTT. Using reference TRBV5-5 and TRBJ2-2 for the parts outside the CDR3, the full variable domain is DAGVTQSPTHLIKTRGQQVTLRCSPISGHKSVSWYQQVLGQGPQFIFQYYEKEERGRGNFPDRFSARQFPNYSSELNVNALLLGDSALYLCASSSGTPNTGELFFGEGSRLTVL.

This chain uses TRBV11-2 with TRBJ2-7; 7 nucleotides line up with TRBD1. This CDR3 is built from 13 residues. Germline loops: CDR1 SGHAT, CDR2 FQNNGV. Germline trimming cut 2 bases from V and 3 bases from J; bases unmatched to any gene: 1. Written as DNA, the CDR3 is TGTGCCAGCAGCTTATCAGGGGGCTACGAGCAGTACTTC. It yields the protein CASSLSGGYEQYF. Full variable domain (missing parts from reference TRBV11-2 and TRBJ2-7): EAGVAQSPRYKIIEKRQSVAFWCNPISGHATLYWYQQILGQGPKLLIQFQNNGVVDDSQLPKDRFSAERLKGVDSTLKIQPAKLEDSAVYLCASSLSGGYEQYFGPGTRLTVT.

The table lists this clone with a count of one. CDR3 sequence reads: CASSQDREGYAGVSDEQFF. CDR3 nucleotide sequence: TGTGCCAGCAGCCAAGATAGGGAGGGCTATGCGGGGGTTAGCGATGAGCAGTTCTTC. The J gene is TRBJ2-1, the V gene TRBV3-1 (or the pseudogene TRBV3-2); TRBD2 matches 7 bases. The junction had 19 bases not matched to a gene; V was cut back by 0 bases and J by 8 bases. CDR3 length: 19 residues. Germline CDR1 LGHDT, CDR2 YNNKEL (reference sequence).

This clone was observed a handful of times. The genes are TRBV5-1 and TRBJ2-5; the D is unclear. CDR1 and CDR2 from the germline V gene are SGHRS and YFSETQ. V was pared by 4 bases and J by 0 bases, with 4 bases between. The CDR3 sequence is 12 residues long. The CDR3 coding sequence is TGCGCCAGCAGCGCGAACCAAGAGACCCAGTACTTC. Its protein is CASSANQETQYF.

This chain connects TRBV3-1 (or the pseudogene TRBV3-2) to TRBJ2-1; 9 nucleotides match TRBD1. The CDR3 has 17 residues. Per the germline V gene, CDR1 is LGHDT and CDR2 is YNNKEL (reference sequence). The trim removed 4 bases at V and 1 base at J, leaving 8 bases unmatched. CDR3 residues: CASSRPAGTGSYNEQFF. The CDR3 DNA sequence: TGTGCCAGCAGCCGACCGGCCGGGACAGGGTCCTACAATGAGCAGTTCTTC.

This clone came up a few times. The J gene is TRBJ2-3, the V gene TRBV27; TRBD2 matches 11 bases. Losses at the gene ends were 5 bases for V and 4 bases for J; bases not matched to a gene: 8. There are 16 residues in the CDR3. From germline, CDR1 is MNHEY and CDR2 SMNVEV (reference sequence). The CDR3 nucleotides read TGTGCCAGCAGTCCCGGGCGACTAGCGGGATCAGATACGCAGTATTTT. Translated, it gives CASSPGRLAGSDTQYF.

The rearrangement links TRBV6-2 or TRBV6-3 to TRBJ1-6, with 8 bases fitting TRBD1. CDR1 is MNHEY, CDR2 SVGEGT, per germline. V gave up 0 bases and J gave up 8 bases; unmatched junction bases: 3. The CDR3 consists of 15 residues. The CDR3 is CASSYSETGDSPLHF. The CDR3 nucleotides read TGTGCCAGCAGTTACTCGGAGACAGGGGATTCACCCCTCCACTTT.

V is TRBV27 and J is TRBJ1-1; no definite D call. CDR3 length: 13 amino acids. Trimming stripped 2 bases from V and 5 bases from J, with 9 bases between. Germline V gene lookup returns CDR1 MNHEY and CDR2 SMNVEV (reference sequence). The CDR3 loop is CASSLTFATEAFF. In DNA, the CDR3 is TGTGCCAGCAGTTTAACATTTGCAACTGAAGCTTTCTTT.

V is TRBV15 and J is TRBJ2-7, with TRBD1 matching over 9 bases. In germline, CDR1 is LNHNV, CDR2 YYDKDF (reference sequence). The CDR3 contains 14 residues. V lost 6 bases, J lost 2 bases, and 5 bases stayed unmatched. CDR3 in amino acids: CATSPGTGPYEQYF. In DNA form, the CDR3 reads TGTGCCACCAGTCCCGGGACAGGGCCCTACGAGCAGTACTTC.

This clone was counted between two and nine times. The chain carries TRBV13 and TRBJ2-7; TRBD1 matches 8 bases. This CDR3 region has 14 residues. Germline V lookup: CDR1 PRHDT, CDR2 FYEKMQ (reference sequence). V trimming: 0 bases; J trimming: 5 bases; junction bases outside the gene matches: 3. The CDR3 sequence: CASSLGDRVNEQYF. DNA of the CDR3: TGTGCCAGCAGCTTAGGGGACAGGGTCAACGAGCAGTACTTC.

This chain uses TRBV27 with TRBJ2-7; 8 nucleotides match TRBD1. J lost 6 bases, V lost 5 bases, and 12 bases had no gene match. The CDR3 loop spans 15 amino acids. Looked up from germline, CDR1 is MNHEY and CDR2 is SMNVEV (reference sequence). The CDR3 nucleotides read TGTGCCAGCAGTACGGACAGGGACCTTCCTGTCGAGCAGTACTTC. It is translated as CASSTDRDLPVEQYF.

The CDR3 nucleotides are TGTGCCAGCAGTGAAATAAGGACATCGTACAATGAGCAGTTCTTC. Translating gives CASSEIRTSYNEQFF. This chain uses TRBV2 with TRBJ2-1; the D gene is possibly TRBD1 (5 bases). CDR1 is SNHLY, CDR2 FYNNEI, per germline. V lost 2 bases and J 4 bases, leaving 12 bases between the germline ends. The CDR3 has 15 residues.

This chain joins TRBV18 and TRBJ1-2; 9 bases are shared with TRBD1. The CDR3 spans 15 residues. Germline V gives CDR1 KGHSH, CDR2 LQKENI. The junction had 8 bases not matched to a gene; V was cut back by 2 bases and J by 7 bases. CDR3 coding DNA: TGTGCCAGCTCACCAGTCGAAACAGGGGGCATTGGCTACACCTTC. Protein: CASSPVETGGIGYTF.

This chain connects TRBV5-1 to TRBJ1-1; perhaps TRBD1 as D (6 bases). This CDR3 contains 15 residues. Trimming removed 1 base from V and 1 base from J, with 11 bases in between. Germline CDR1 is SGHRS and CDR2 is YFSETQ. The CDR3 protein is CASSLITGTNTEAFF. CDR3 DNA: TGCGCCAGCAGCTTGATTACAGGGACGAACACTGAAGCTTTCTTT. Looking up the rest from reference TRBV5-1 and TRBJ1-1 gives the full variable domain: KAGVTQTPRYLIKTRGQQVTLSCSPISGHRSVSWYQQTPGQGLQFLFEYFSETQRNKGNFPGRFSGRQFSNSRSEMNVSTLELGDSALYLCASSLITGTNTEAFFGQGTRLTVV.

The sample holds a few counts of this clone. This CDR3 is CASSHLDRMFYGYTF. The CDR3 DNA sequence: TGTGCCAGCAGCCACCTCGACAGGATGTTCTATGGCTACACCTTC. The chain recombines TRBV14 with TRBJ1-2; TRBD1 is a possible D gene (6 bases). V was cut by 3 bases and J by 4 bases, with 15 bases left in between. The germline gives CDR1 SGHDN, CDR2 FVKESK. The CDR3 has 15 residues.